This is a list of T cell receptor beta chains from one sample in a study of T cell responses to AZD1222 COVID-19 vaccine. Profiled with immunoSEQ multiplex PCR; TCRdb holds only in-frame clones, not every one. This sample yields approximately 130,000 clones, of which over 90% are seen a single time; 0.91% belongs to the top ten. Material: peripheral blood, obtained on day 0 of AZD1222 vaccination. Receptor source: an adult in good health. Each CDR3 is given with its conserved first and last residue. A clone size is listed for some rows: how often the clone was seen (once, few, many), or a class if it is expanded.

CASSSLGLMNTEAFF,TRBV5-1,-,TRBJ1-1
CASSSTEQGPSNQPQHF,TRBV7-9,-,TRBJ1-5
CASRGQGGLVQYF,TRBV6-5,-,TRBJ2-7
CSAQSGNTIYF,TRBV20-1,-,TRBJ1-3
CASSRLAGDPYNEQFF,TRBV6-2/TRBV6-3,-,TRBJ2-1
CASSLGQGASYEQYF,TRBV5-4,-,TRBJ2-7
CASSLSVNSPLHF,TRBV5-4,-,TRBJ1-6
CASSLSGGDYGYTF,TRBV6-5,-,TRBJ1-2
CASSLGDRVIYGYTF,TRBV5-6,-,TRBJ1-2
CASSFLQGNEKLFF,TRBV6-5,-,TRBJ1-4
CASKGDQGWEQYF,TRBV2,-,TRBJ2-7
CASSQDRGSSYEQYF,TRBV4-2,-,-
CASSPNRGNYSPLHF,TRBV27,-,TRBJ1-6
CASSAGTGGTGELFF,TRBV19,-,TRBJ2-2
CASSQEDSGTSYEQYF,TRBV4-1,-,TRBJ2-7
CASRGEPMNTEAFF,TRBV2,once,TRBJ1-1
CASSLWQGSTF,TRBV5-8,-,TRBJ1-2
CASSMNRGQPQHF,TRBV19,-,TRBJ1-5